The 2 T cell receptor beta chains listed next were all sequenced from one sample in a study of T cell changes during pregnancy in multiple sclerosis. The repertoire was sequenced with immunoSEQ multiplex PCR; TCRdb's copy has only in-frame clones and lacks some. Found here are roughly 100,000 clones, roughly 92% of them singletons; the top ten hold 0.9% to 0.95%. The sequencing here drew on peripheral blood, taken after pregnancy. Source of these receptors: a female donor with multiple sclerosis, enrolled in a pregnancy study.

The V and J genes are TRBV5-1 and TRBJ1-3; D is undetermined. The V gene lost 4 bases and the J gene lost 3 bases, with 20 bases spanning the gap. The CDR3 covers 17 residues. Germline V gene data show CDR1 as SGHRS and CDR2 as YFSETQ. CDR3 sequence: CASSRSGSNFGGNTIYF. In DNA form, the CDR3 reads TGCGCCAGCAGCCGATCCGGGTCGAATTTTGGTGGAAACACCATATATTTT. Using reference TRBV5-1 and TRBJ1-3 for the parts outside the CDR3, the full variable domain is KAGVTQTPRYLIKTRGQQVTLSCSPISGHRSVSWYQQTPGQGLQFLFEYFSETQRNKGNFPGRFSGRQFSNSRSEMNVSTLELGDSALYLCASSRSGSNFGGNTIYFGEGSWLTVV.

This sequence joins TRBV18 and TRBJ2-1; TRBD1 might be the D (5 bases). V dropped 3 bases and J dropped 2 bases, with 17 bases sitting between them. The CDR3 has 17 residues. Germline assignment: CDR1 KGHSH and CDR2 LQKENI. CDR3 amino acids: CASSPDSFPSAYNEQFF. The CDR3 coding sequence is TGTGCCAGCTCACCCGACAGTTTCCCATCTGCCTACAATGAGCAGTTCTTC.